This entry concerns a single TCR beta chain. The whole isolated RNA underwent reverse transcription, so sequencing captured expressed TCRB transcripts. Libraries were prepared by immunoSEQ multiplex PCR; TCRdb keeps only in-frame clonotypes and omits some of them. This sample has 900,000 or so clones, with about 17% found just once. This sample was included in a study of beta chain features in type 1 diabetes. All of the sorted populations showed purity greater than 98%. The germline V gene encodes CDR1 LGHNA and CDR2 YNFKEQ. The V gene end was trimmed by 0 bases and the J gene end by 5 bases; junction bases not matched to a gene: 13. The CDR3 extends over 18 amino acids.

The material sequenced was naive CD4+ T cells from blood. The sequence derives from a woman aged 18-29 years in good health. The rearrangement joins TRBV4-2 to TRBJ2-5; 9 bases align to TRBD2. The DNA for the CDR3 is TGTGCCAGCAGCCAAGATAGCTCCCGGGCGGGAGGGGGCGAGACCCAGTACTTC. This sequence encodes CASSQDSSRAGGGETQYF.